This is a list of T cell receptor beta chains from one sample in a study of T cell changes during pregnancy in multiple sclerosis. TCRdb's table, derived via immunoSEQ multiplex PCR, lists solely in-frame clones and lacks some. This repertoire shows tens of thousands of clones, around nine tenths found once; its top ten account for under 0.65%. Here the sequenced sample was CD4+ T cells from peripheral blood mononuclear cells, taken in the third trimester of pregnancy. Every receptor here comes from a female donor with multiple sclerosis, enrolled in a pregnancy study. Each CDR3 is given with its conserved first and last residue. The order of the fields is V gene, clone size, J gene, D gene, CDR3 protein. D genes are given only for firm matches. Expanded clones are given a class, and other clones once, few, many or no size at all.

>TRBV19|-|TRBJ1-1|-
CASIGDLRGGQNTEAFF
>TRBV18|few|TRBJ1-5|-
CASSPSGGTQPQHF
>TRBV7-2|-|TRBJ1-6|TRBD1
CASSFRDREYSLHF
>TRBV30|-|TRBJ1-3|-
CAWKWSSGNTIYF
>TRBV5-6|-|TRBJ1-2|-
CASSFGQANYGYTF
>TRBV19|once|TRBJ1-2|TRBD1
CASSYRGANYGYTF
>TRBV5-4|-|TRBJ1-3|-
CASSSARDNSGNTIYF
>TRBV28|-|TRBJ2-3|-
CASSFPPERASFTDTQYF
>TRBV5-3|-|TRBJ1-1|TRBD1
CARSLRTGNTEAFF
>TRBV7-3|-|TRBJ1-2|-
CASSLNRRRGGHGYTF
>TRBV7-2|-|TRBJ1-5|-
CASSLTGRPQHF
>TRBV7-9|-|TRBJ2-4|TRBD1
CASGPGGLAKNIQYF
>TRBV7-6|-|TRBJ2-5|-
CASSLGQVVVETQYF
>TRBV6-5|-|TRBJ1-6|-
CASSYNRVDSPLHF
>TRBV4-1|-|TRBJ2-3|TRBD2
CASSPRTSYNPTDTQYF
>TRBV9|-|TRBJ2-1|TRBD1
CASSAQGSPYNEQFF
>TRBV7-9|-|TRBJ1-1|TRBD1
CASSVDRAPLRTEAFF
>TRBV27|-|TRBJ1-1|-
CASSYRGGETEAFF
>TRBV7-3|-|TRBJ2-3|TRBD2
CASSSPRAGGPPDTQYF
>TRBV5-6|-|TRBJ1-5|-
CASSRGSNQPQHF
>TRBV7-9|-|TRBJ2-1|-
CASSLPGLEQFF
>TRBV11-2|once|TRBJ2-7|-
CASSFTRGLSSYEQYF
>TRBV9|-|TRBJ1-2|-
CASSVTSGGYTF
>TRBV5-1|once|TRBJ1-1|-
CASGEQGRAEAFF
>TRBV4-1|-|TRBJ1-5|-
CASSPGQGKGNQPQHF
>TRBV18|-|TRBJ2-2|-
CASSRLTDPGELFF
>TRBV28|-|TRBJ2-7|TRBD1
CASSRRDRTPYEQYF
>TRBV11-2|-|TRBJ1-4|-
CASSPNRVAEKLFF
>TRBV30|-|TRBJ1-6|TRBD1
CAWDPGTGGLGSYNSPLYF
>TRBV29-1|-|TRBJ1-4|-
CSVGGEGEKLFF
>TRBV4-1|-|TRBJ1-5|-
CASSQASGSNQPQHF
>TRBV30|-|TRBJ1-5|-
CAWSPPAGRRNQPQHF
>TRBV5-1|-|TRBJ2-1|TRBD2
CASSQSGGSYNEQFF
>TRBV5-6|-|TRBJ1-2|-
CASSLGDNYGYTF
>TRBV5-8|-|TRBJ2-7|TRBD1
CASSPYRGFSYEQYF
>TRBV12-5|-|TRBJ2-6|TRBD2
CASGKDSGGVLTF
>TRBV15|-|TRBJ1-2|-
CATQGNYGYTF
>TRBV27|-|TRBJ2-7|TRBD1
CASTRTGPNYEQYF
>TRBV6-6|-|TRBJ1-1|TRBD1
CASVRDSFMNTEAFF
>TRBV2|once|TRBJ1-1|-
CASGGYPDTEAFF
>TRBV5-4|-|TRBJ2-3|-
CASSLVGGITDTQYF
>TRBV2|-|TRBJ2-4|-
CASSYGSDIQYF
>TRBV11-2|-|TRBJ2-1|TRBD2
CASSFVKAGGPNEQFF
>TRBV20-1|-|TRBJ1-6|-
CSARVGSPLHF
>TRBV23-1|-|TRBJ2-7|-
CASPGLAGANYEQYF
>TRBV27|-|TRBJ1-1|-
CASSLSYGSPGTEAFF
>TRBV27|once|TRBJ2-7|TRBD2
CASSSTSGPYEQYF
>TRBV5-1|-|TRBJ2-3|TRBD2
CASSYGTSRLSTDTQYF
>TRBV7-8|-|TRBJ1-5|-
CASSPQRRRAYSNQPQHF
>TRBV29-1|-|TRBJ2-7|-
CSVAQGRNGGEQYF
>TRBV5-8|-|TRBJ2-2|-
CASELHRGGGKPGELFF
>TRBV6-1|-|TRBJ2-7|-
CASSFDIAEQYF
>TRBV18|-|TRBJ2-5|-
CASSPISVETQYF
>TRBV7-9|-|TRBJ1-6|TRBD1
CASSSARDRSSNSPLHF
>TRBV2|-|TRBJ1-5|-
CASRGQTPWHQHF